What follows are 24 T cell receptor beta chains derived from one specimen sequenced in a study of blood T cell repertoires in COVID-19. Assay used: immunoSEQ multiplex PCR; TCRdb lists only in-frame clones, some missing. The sample has 110,000 or so clones; 81% are singletons. The material sequenced was peripheral blood. These receptors all stem from a man older than 75 with acute or convalescent COVID-19.

The rearrangement uses TRBV3-1 (or the pseudogene TRBV3-2) and TRBJ2-5; TRBD2 is a possible D gene (7 bases). The CDR3 consists of 15 residues. Germline-derived CDR1 and CDR2 are LGHDT and YNNKEL (reference sequence). Trimming stripped 1 base from V and 5 bases from J, with 14 bases between. The CDR3 loop is CASSQARGAGETQYF. In nucleotides, the CDR3 is TGTGCCAGCAGCCAAGCCCGGGGGGCTGGGGAGACCCAGTACTTC.

The chain joins TRBV28 to TRBJ1-5, with D perhaps TRBD1 (5 bases). The CDR3 consists of 17 residues. V was trimmed by 5 bases and J by 1 base, leaving 18 bases between them. Germline V CDR1 and CDR2: MDHEN, SYDVKM. For the CDR3, the DNA is TGTGCCAGCAGTGTCCCGCAGGGAAGGGCGAGCAATCAGCCCCAGCATTTT. Its translation is CASSVPQGRASNQPQHF.

This rearrangement joins TRBV5-1 to TRBJ2-7, with TRBD1 identical over 7 bases. The CDR3 covers 16 residues. Germline values: CDR1 SGHRS, CDR2 YFSETQ. The ends lost 7 bases at V and 1 base at J; junction bases unmatched: 14. CDR3: CASSLPSGQNSYEQYF. CDR3 DNA: TGCGCCAGCTCCCTTCCCTCGGGACAGAATTCCTACGAGCAGTACTTC.

The chain combines TRBV25-1 with TRBJ2-7; 10 nucleotides align to TRBD1. The CDR3 has 15 amino acids. Germline loops: CDR1 MGHDK, CDR2 SYGVNS. V lost 6 bases to trimming and J lost 4 bases; unmatched junction nucleotides: 9. The CDR3: CASSPPGQGYYEQYF. CDR3 coding DNA: TGTGCCAGCAGCCCTCCGGGACAGGGGTATTACGAGCAGTACTTC.

The V call is TRBV28, the J call TRBJ2-3; D might be TRBD2 (5 bases). CDR3 size: 16 residues. Trimming stripped 4 bases from V and 7 bases from J, with 21 bases between. Germline CDR1 and CDR2: MDHEN and SYDVKM. The CDR3 protein is CASSWSGGPSQNTQYF. The CDR3 nucleotides are TGTGCCAGCAGTTGGTCCGGAGGCCCCTCACAAAATACGCAGTATTTT.

In its sample, this clone was seen many times. The chain couples TRBV18 to TRBJ1-3; possible D gene TRBD1, 6 bases. The CDR3 is 18 amino acids. Trimming cost V 5 bases and J 1 base, with 21 bases left between them. Per the germline V gene, CDR1 is KGHSH and CDR2 is LQKENI. The CDR3 spells CASSSGTGRGGSGNTIYF. The DNA for the CDR3 is TGTGCCAGCTCATCGGGTACAGGGCGTGGAGGATCTGGAAACACCATATATTTT.

The rearrangement links TRBV12-5 to TRBJ2-7, with 12 positions matching TRBD2. This CDR3 has 16 residues. CDR1 is LGHNT and CDR2 is FRNRAP in the germline V gene. The ends lost 5 bases at V and 0 bases at J; junction bases unmatched: 5. CDR3 sequence: CASGTRTSGNSYEQYF. As DNA, the CDR3 is TGTGCTAGTGGTACTAGGACTAGCGGGAACTCCTACGAGCAGTACTTC.

V gene TRBV7-3 combines with J gene TRBJ2-7, with a possible D match to TRBD2 (8 bases). CDR1 is SGHTA and CDR2 is FQGTGA in the germline V gene. The CDR3 is made up of 16 amino acids. Trimming took 0 bases from V and 6 from J, leaving 18 bases between them. The CDR3 nucleotides are TGTGCCAGCAGCTTAACGGCCGGGAGGGGGCCATCCGAGCAGTACTTC. Translation: CASSLTAGRGPSEQYF.

In its sample, this clone was seen a few times. The genes are TRBV5-1 and TRBJ1-5; 8 bases match TRBD1. The junction had 4 bases not matched to a gene; V was cut back by 1 base and J by 4 bases. Per the germline V gene, CDR1 is SGHRS and CDR2 is YFSETQ. The CDR3 is 15 residues long. CDR3 region: CASSLSTGGNQPQHF. The CDR3 DNA reads TGCGCCAGCAGCTTGAGTACAGGGGGTAATCAGCCCCAGCATTTT.

This clone was seen only once. The V call is TRBV27, the J call TRBJ1-2, with a possible D match to TRBD1 (5 bases). CDR3 size: 14 residues. Trimming stripped 5 bases from V and 8 bases from J, with 18 bases between. Germline V gene data show CDR1 as MNHEY and CDR2 as SMNVEV (reference sequence). The chain's CDR3 is CASSPYVGGTGYTF. The CDR3 DNA sequence: TGTGCCAGCAGTCCTTACGTCGGGGGGACCGGCTACACCTTC.

This chain links TRBV23-1 with TRBJ1-5, with D perhaps matching TRBD1 (5 bases). TRBV23-1 counts as an open reading frame of uncertain function. V was cut by 2 bases and J by 1 base, with 12 bases left in between. This CDR3 comprises 16 residues. The CDR3 protein is CASSQPGILSNQPQHF. The CDR3 DNA is TGCGCCAGCAGTCAACCAGGGATTCTGAGCAATCAGCCCCAGCATTTT.

The rearrangement joins TRBV6-1 to TRBJ1-1, with D maybe TRBD1 (6 bases). The CDR3 is 11 amino acids. CDR1 is MNHNS, CDR2 SASEGT, per germline. With 3 bases removed from V and 10 bases from J, the gap between germline ends came to 9 bases. The CDR3 region has the DNA TGTGCCAGCAGTGAGGGGGCACGAGCTTTCTTT. Translated: CASSEGARAFF.

The genes are TRBV5-1 and TRBJ1-4; 7 bases align to TRBD1. V was clipped by 6 bases and J by 2 bases; unmatched bases: 4. The CDR3 runs 14 residues. From germline, CDR1 is SGHRS and CDR2 YFSETQ. The CDR3 DNA reads as TGCGCCAGCAAGCCACAGGGGACTAATGAAAAACTGTTTTTT. It translates to CASKPQGTNEKLFF.

This clone was recorded a few times. The chain has TRBV6-6 and TRBJ2-1; D is unclear. This CDR3 spans 14 amino acids. Trimming took off 4 bases at V and 7 bases at J, with 14 bases between the two ends. From germline, CDR1 is MNHNY and CDR2 SVGAGI (reference sequence). The CDR3 region has the DNA TGTGCCAGCAGTTCATCTGGGCCGACAAATGAGCAGTTCTTC. It codes for CASSSSGPTNEQFF.

This chain connects TRBV2 to TRBJ1-1; no definite D call. CDR1 SNHLY and CDR2 FYNNEI come from the germline V gene. Trimming stripped 6 bases from V and 1 base from J, with 9 bases between. The CDR3 extends over 13 amino acids. Written as DNA, the CDR3 is TGTGCCAGCAGGCAACAGACGAACACTGAAGCTTTCTTT. It yields the protein CASRQQTNTEAFF.

In this sample, this clone turned up once. This chain connects TRBV15 to TRBJ2-5, with a possible D match to TRBD2 (6 bases). Trimming removed 5 bases from V and 5 bases from J, with 12 bases in between. CDR1 and CDR2 (germline): LNHNV, YYDKDF (reference sequence). This CDR3 comprises 13 residues. The CDR3, as DNA: TGTGCCACCAGCGCCCACGGAGGGGAGACCCAGTACTTC. This encodes CATSAHGGETQYF.

The chain recombines TRBV5-5 with TRBJ2-2, with D maybe TRBD1 (5 bases). V lost 3 bases to trimming and J lost 1 base, with 7 bases between them. The V gene's germline CDR1 is SGHKS and CDR2 YYEKEE (reference sequence). This CDR3 is built from 14 residues. CDR3 sequence reads: CASSSTGNTGELFF. For the CDR3, the DNA is TGTGCCAGCAGCTCCACAGGGAACACCGGGGAGCTGTTTTTT.

This sequence joins TRBV7-3 and TRBJ2-2; the match to TRBD2 covers 12 bases. CDR1 SGHTA and CDR2 FQGTGA come from the germline V gene. The CDR3 is 15 residues long. With V trimmed by 3 bases and J by 5 bases, 1 base remained unmatched. CDR3 region: CASSFGLAGTGELFF. CDR3 nucleotide sequence: TGTGCCAGCAGCTTCGGACTAGCGGGAACCGGGGAGCTGTTTTTT.

The rearrangement joins TRBV9 to TRBJ2-7, with 10 nucleotides matching TRBD2. This CDR3 has 15 amino acids. V trimming: 5 bases; J trimming: 0 bases; junction bases outside the gene matches: 5. Germline lookup yields CDR1 SGDLS and CDR2 YYNGEE. The CDR3 coding sequence is TGTGCCAGCAGGGTACCTAGCGGGAGCTCCTACGAGCAGTACTTC. Protein sequence: CASRVPSGSSYEQYF.

This chain links TRBV5-4 with TRBJ2-7; 8 nucleotides align to TRBD1. V gave up 3 bases and J gave up 7 bases; unmatched junction bases: 18. The CDR3 extends over 17 amino acids. Germline V gene sequence: CDR1 SGHNT, CDR2 YYREEE (reference sequence). DNA of the CDR3: TGTGCCAGCAGCTCATCCGGAGGACAGGGATTCCGACGGGAGCAGTACTTC. Its protein is CASSSSGGQGFRREQYF.

The J gene is TRBJ2-5, the V gene TRBV6-5; 7 bases are a match to TRBD2. Germline V gives CDR1 MNHEY, CDR2 SVGAGI. This CDR3 contains 15 residues. The trim removed 5 bases at V and 1 base at J, leaving 7 bases unmatched. The CDR3 bases are TGTGCCAGCAGTCGGTGGAGCGGGACCCAAGAGACCCAGTACTTC. Encoded protein: CASSRWSGTQETQYF.

This clone appeared once. The chain has TRBV6-1 and TRBJ2-5; 7 bases are a match to TRBD2. From germline, CDR1 is MNHNS and CDR2 SASEGT. The CDR3 has 15 residues. With 2 bases clipped from V and 3 bases from J, the junction kept 6 bases outside the gene matches. CDR3 nucleotides: TGTGCCAGCAGTGAATCGGGCCGGGGGGAAGAGACCCAGTACTTC. Translated: CASSESGRGEETQYF.

This clone was found once. The V and J genes are TRBV18 and TRBJ2-5; TRBD1 agrees at 7 bases. The CDR3 runs to 16 residues. Germline CDR1 KGHSH, CDR2 LQKENI. Trimming at V came to 4 bases and at J to 2 bases, leaving 10 bases not matched to a gene. The CDR3 bases are TGTGCCAGCTCACAATCCCAGGGGGTGCTACAAGAGACCCAGTACTTC. As protein: CASSQSQGVLQETQYF.

V and J are TRBV30 and TRBJ2-5; TRBD1 is a possible D gene (5 bases). The V end lost 3 bases, the J end lost 1 base, and 12 bases lay between the germline ends. Germline V CDR1 and CDR2: GTSNPN, SVGIG (reference sequence). The length of the CDR3 is 14 residues. The CDR3 coding sequence is TGTGCCTGGAGCCCAAGACAGCGCCAAGAGACCCAGTACTTC. Translated, it gives CAWSPRQRQETQYF.